The sequence of this T cell receptor (beta chain) was determined in a study of T-cell memory formation after mild COVID-19. Study-level background: TCR clusters largely stayed donor specific.

The CDR3 is 14 amino acids. Germline lookup yields CDR1 SGHTA and CDR2 FQGNSA. With 5 bases removed from V and 2 bases from J, the gap between germline ends came to 12 bases. Amplification by 5'RACE using constant-segment primers produced TCR alpha and TCR beta cDNA libraries that carried sample barcodes and UMIs. TCRdb re-derived calls from the 5' RACE reads in MiXCR, one entry per CDR3 protein. Of roughly 370,000 distinct CDR3 sequences in the sample, roughly 15% are singletons; the top ten hold under 25%. Worth noting for this clonotype: Its antigen is currently unknown.

General observations from the study: The pre-infection memory compartment contained some responding clones, suggesting cross-reactive memory joined.

The rearrangement joins TRBV7-2 to TRBJ1-2; no firm D call. This clonotype was sampled from a man younger than 30 who had mild COVID-19 (a few samples of this study predate the infection). Cell type and time point are not known. The specimen sequenced was PBMCs or a T cell subset sorted from them (not recorded which). The CDR3 nucleotides are TGTGCCAGCAGCGCAACGGGGATCAACTATGGCTACACCTTC. Amino acids: CASSATGINYGYTF. Full variable domain (missing parts from reference TRBV7-2 and TRBJ1-2): GAGVSQSPSNKVTEKGKDVELRCDPISGHTALYWYRQSLGQGLEFLIYFQGNSAPDKSGLPSDRFSAERTGGSVSTLTIQRTQQEDSAVYLCASSATGINYGYTFGSGTRLTVV.